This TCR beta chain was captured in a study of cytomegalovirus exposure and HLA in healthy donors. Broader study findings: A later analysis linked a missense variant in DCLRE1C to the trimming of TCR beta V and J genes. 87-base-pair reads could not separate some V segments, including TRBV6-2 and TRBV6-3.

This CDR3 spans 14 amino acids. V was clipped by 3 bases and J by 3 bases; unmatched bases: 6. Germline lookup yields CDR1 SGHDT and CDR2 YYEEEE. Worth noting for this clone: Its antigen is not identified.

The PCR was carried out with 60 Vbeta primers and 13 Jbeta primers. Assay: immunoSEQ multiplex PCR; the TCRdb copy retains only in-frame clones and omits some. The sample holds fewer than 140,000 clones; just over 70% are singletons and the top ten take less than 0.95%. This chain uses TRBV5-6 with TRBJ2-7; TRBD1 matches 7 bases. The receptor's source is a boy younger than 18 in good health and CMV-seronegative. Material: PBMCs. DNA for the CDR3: TGTGCCAGCAGCTGGACAGGCACAGTCTACGAGCAGTACTTC. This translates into CASSWTGTVYEQYF.